One sample yielded the 20 T cell receptor beta chains listed below, sequenced in a study of PD-L1 blockade in urothelial cancer. TCRdb keeps only in-frame clones here, not all; method: immunoSEQ multiplex PCR. The sample has roughly 40,000 clones, around 83% seen once. This material consisted of PBMCs, taken around atezolizumab (anti-PD-L1) treatment. The receptor source for this set is a man aged 55 to 70 with urothelial cancer.

This chain connects TRBV19 to TRBJ2-7; 9 bases agree with TRBD2. CDR3 length equals 16 residues. Trimming at V came to 6 bases and at J to 5 bases, leaving 14 bases not matched to a gene. Per the germline V gene, CDR1 is LNHDA and CDR2 is SQIVND (reference sequence). CDR3 nucleotides: TGTGCCAGTAGCCCAGACCGGGCGGGGGGGTTCCACGAGCAGTACTTC. This codes for CASSPDRAGGFHEQYF.

The rearrangement joins TRBV2 to TRBJ1-1; D not resolved. The germline gives CDR1 SNHLY, CDR2 FYNNEI. CDR3 size: 16 residues. V lost 7 bases and J 1 base, leaving 19 bases between the germline ends. The CDR3 is CASTPGLGRENTEAFF. The CDR3 DNA sequence: TGTGCCAGCACCCCAGGCCTCGGACGGGAGAACACTGAAGCTTTCTTT. Based on the CDR3 plus reference TRBV2 and TRBJ1-1, the full variable domain is EPEVTQTPSHQVTQMGQEVILRCVPISNHLYFYWYRQILGQKVEFLVSFYNNEISEKSEIFDDQFSVERPDGSNFTLKIRSTKLEDSAMYFCASTPGLGRENTEAFFGQGTRLTVV.

The chain recombines TRBV19 with TRBJ1-5; 7 nucleotides line up with TRBD1. Germline CDR1 reads LNHDA; CDR2 reads SQIVND (reference sequence). With 6 bases clipped from V and 5 bases from J, the junction kept 10 bases outside the gene matches. The CDR3 runs 15 residues. CDR3 amino acids: CASRVEQGNHQPQHF. CDR3 in DNA: TGTGCCAGTAGGGTAGAACAGGGGAATCATCAGCCCCAGCATTTT. Filled out from reference TRBV19 and TRBJ1-5, the complete variable domain reads DGGITQSPKYLFRKEGQNVTLSCEQNLNHDAMYWYRQDPGQGLRLIYYSQIVNDFQKGDIAEGYSVSREKKESFPLTVTSAQKNPTAFYLCASRVEQGNHQPQHFGDGTRLSIL.

A single count supports this clone. The chain links TRBV15 to TRBJ2-6, with D maybe TRBD2 (6 bases). V lost 0 bases, J lost 4 bases, and 10 bases lay in between. Per the germline V gene, CDR1 is LNHNV and CDR2 is YYDKDF (reference sequence). The length of the CDR3 is 16 residues. CDR3 sequence reads: CATSRDSGAGANVLTF. As DNA, the CDR3 is TGTGCCACCAGCAGAGATAGCGGAGCAGGGGCCAACGTCCTGACTTTC.

The CDR3 nucleotides read TGTGCCAGCAGTTACGTCCGGACAGGGGGTAGCTATGGCTACACCTTC. It translates to CASSYVRTGGSYGYTF. This chain links TRBV6-5 with TRBJ1-2; 10 bases agree with TRBD1. Per germline, CDR1 MNHEY and CDR2 SVGAGI. This CDR3 has 16 amino acids. Unmatched junction bases numbered 7, after V lost 2 bases and J lost 4 bases.

CDR3 nucleotide sequence: TGTGCCAGCAGCCTGTCAGGGGCGGGGGGGCCAGGTACGCAGTATTTT. Translated, it gives CASSLSGAGGPGTQYF. The chain joins TRBV27 to TRBJ2-3; 9 positions match TRBD2. The V and J ends lost 6 bases and 8 bases, in that order; junction bases with no gene match: 15. The CDR3 covers 16 residues. Germline V gene data show CDR1 as MNHEY and CDR2 as SMNVEV (reference sequence).

The table lists this clone with a few counts. CDR3 residues: CASSFTGEPEAFF. CDR3 sequence (DNA): TGCGCCAGCAGCTTCACAGGGGAGCCTGAAGCTTTCTTT. The rearrangement joins TRBV5-1 to TRBJ1-1; 7 bases are a match to TRBD1. This CDR3 is 13 amino acids long. Trimming at V came to 2 bases and at J to 6 bases, leaving 4 bases not matched to a gene. CDR1 is SGHRS, CDR2 YFSETQ, per germline.

The V and J genes are TRBV21-1 and TRBJ1-6. TRBV21-1 is annotated as a pseudogene. The CDR3 consists of 16 residues. The CDR3 DNA sequence: TGTGCCAGCAGCAATTTGCGGGGGACTAAAAATTCACCCCTCCACTTT. Protein: CASSNLRGTKNSPLHF.

V usage is TRBV28 and J usage is TRBJ1-1; D unresolved. CDR1 is MDHEN, CDR2 SYDVKM, per germline. The CDR3 extends over 13 amino acids. V shed 3 bases and J shed 1 base, with 6 bases lying between them. Written as DNA, the CDR3 is TGTGCCAGCAGTTTCTCGGGGAACACTGAAGCTTTCTTT. It yields the protein CASSFSGNTEAFF.

The CDR3 bases are TGTGCCAGAGACCTTAGGAGGCATGGGCCCTATGGCTACACCTTC. It yields the protein CARDLRRHGPYGYTF. The chain links TRBV6-4 to TRBJ1-2; D not certain. Germline V gene sequence: CDR1 MRHNA, CDR2 SNTAGT. Trimming removed 9 bases at V and 4 bases at J, with 21 bases between. This CDR3 is built from 15 residues.

The V call is TRBV5-6, the J call TRBJ2-4; 7 nucleotides line up with TRBD1. Trimming cost V 3 bases and J 6 bases; bases outside gene matches: 12. The CDR3 covers 16 residues. CDR1 and CDR2 (germline): SGHDT, YYEEEE. For the CDR3, the DNA is TGTGCCAGCAGCTCCGACAGGGATCGAGGGCGAAACATTCAGTACTTC. Translation gives CASSSDRDRGRNIQYF.

This chain links TRBV5-6 with TRBJ1-5; 8 bases are shared with TRBD1. The length of the CDR3 is 17 residues. Looked up from germline, CDR1 is SGHDT and CDR2 is YYEEEE. V lost 4 bases and J lost 4; bases outside the gene matches: 13. The CDR3 region is CASSSFFVGQGNQPQHF. The CDR3 DNA follows: TGTGCCAGCAGCAGCTTTTTCGTTGGACAGGGAAATCAGCCCCAGCATTTT.

The rearrangement uses TRBV6-5 and TRBJ1-3; D remains ambiguous. The CDR3 runs 15 residues. The V end was cut by 0 bases, the J end by 0 bases, with 6 bases between. Germline lookup yields CDR1 MNHEY and CDR2 SVGAGI. CDR3 DNA sequence: TGTGCCAGCAGTTACTCCCGGGACTCTGGAAACACCATATATTTT. Translated: CASSYSRDSGNTIYF.

V usage is TRBV5-1 and J usage is TRBJ2-3, with D tentatively TRBD1 (6 bases). The CDR3 is 15 residues long. Looked up from germline, CDR1 is SGHRS and CDR2 is YFSETQ. V dropped 0 bases and J dropped 3 bases, with 11 bases sitting between them. CDR3 region: CASSLEGVYTDTQYF. Written as DNA, the CDR3 is TGCGCCAGCAGCTTGGAGGGGGTTTATACAGATACGCAGTATTTT.

The V gene is TRBV28, the J gene TRBJ1-2; D is uncertain. The germline V gene has CDR1 MDHEN and CDR2 SYDVKM. The germline V and J ends were trimmed by 2 bases and 7 bases, with 17 bases remaining between them. The CDR3 runs to 15 residues. CDR3 in DNA: TGTGCCAGCAGTTTACCCCTGGGTCCGGGATCTGGCTACACCTTC. This translates into CASSLPLGPGSGYTF.

This clone was detected only once. This chain uses TRBV2 with TRBJ1-4; D not certain. Germline CDR1 is SNHLY and CDR2 is FYNNEI. The CDR3 is made up of 13 amino acids. Deletions cut 8 bases from V and 8 bases from J, with 15 bases between. CDR3 nucleotide sequence: TGTGCCAGCGGAGTGTCCGGAAGGGAAAAACTGTTTTTT. Translation: CASGVSGREKLFF. Using reference TRBV2 and TRBJ1-4 for the parts outside the CDR3, the full variable domain is EPEVTQTPSHQVTQMGQEVILRCVPISNHLYFYWYRQILGQKVEFLVSFYNNEISEKSEIFDDQFSVERPDGSNFTLKIRSTKLEDSAMYFCASGVSGREKLFFGSGTQLSVL.

The chain combines TRBV6-5 with TRBJ2-4; a possible D gene is TRBD1 (5 bases). Germline V gene data show CDR1 as MNHEY and CDR2 as SVGAGI. The CDR3 is 13 amino acids. The V and J ends lost 5 bases and 7 bases respectively, with 12 bases between them. CDR3 region: CASSRQRHNIQYF. The CDR3 DNA follows: TGTGCCAGCAGTCGACAGAGGCACAACATTCAGTACTTC.

The J gene is TRBJ2-1, the V gene TRBV18, with D perhaps TRBD1 (6 bases). CDR3 length equals 17 residues. Germline-derived CDR1 and CDR2 are KGHSH and LQKENI. Deletions cut 3 bases from V and 6 bases from J, with 21 bases between. CDR3 residues: CASSPGAGVIWGNEQFF. The CDR3 DNA sequence: TGTGCCAGCTCACCGGGAGCAGGGGTTATTTGGGGCAATGAGCAGTTCTTC. The full variable domain, with the rest looked up from reference TRBV18 and TRBJ2-1, is NAGVMQNPRHLVRRRGQEARLRCSPMKGHSHVYWYRQLPEEGLKFMVYLQKENIIDESGMPKERFSAEFPKEGPSILRIQQVVRGDSAAYFCASSPGAGVIWGNEQFFGPGTRLTVL.

The chain has TRBV5-1 and TRBJ2-7; unclear D gene. The CDR3 sequence is 15 residues long. Germline V gene sequence: CDR1 SGHRS, CDR2 YFSETQ. V was clipped by 1 base and J by 5 bases, with 16 bases between them. CDR3 nucleotide sequence: TGCGCCAGCAGCTTGCAAGGCAGGTCGTCCGACGAGCAGTACTTC. It encodes CASSLQGRSSDEQYF.

The chain couples TRBV4-3 to TRBJ1-1; no clear D gene. In germline, CDR1 is LGHNA, CDR2 YSLEER. V was shortened by 2 bases and J by 0 bases, with 4 bases between the two germline ends. CDR3 length: 13 amino acids. The CDR3 bases are TGCGCCAGCAGCCAACAGATGAACACTGAAGCTTTCTTT. Translating it yields CASSQQMNTEAFF.